This T cell receptor beta chain was obtained from a study of glioma-infiltrating T cells after dendritic cell vaccination. Looking at the study overall: Between about 2002 and 2012, patients got autologous tumor lysate-pulsed dendritic cell vaccines.

Stated time point: after dendritic cell vaccination, including at tumor progression/relapse. CDR1 is SGHNT, CDR2 YENEEA, per germline. V gave up 0 bases and J gave up 9 bases, with 5 bases separating them. The CDR3 has 11 amino acids. Primers: 60 V beta forward and 13 J beta reverse. Produced via immunoSEQ multiplex PCR; TCRdb's table is partial and in-frame only. The repertoire holds approximately 60,000 clones, with approximately 86% as singletons. V gene TRBV11-3 combines with J gene TRBJ2-5, with no clear D. The receptor was isolated from a human donor with glioblastoma. The specimen was blood, collected after dendritic cell vaccination. The CDR3 DNA reads TGTGCCAGCAGCTTAGACTCCCCCCAGTACTTC. Translation gives CASSLDSPQYF.